This T cell receptor beta chain was documented in a study of T cells after yellow fever vaccination. Study as a whole: Libraries from low-cell-number fractions were prepared with the SMART-Seq v4 Ultra Low Input RNA kit. Study-level results: A weaker but faster secondary response was observed, peaking on day 5 versus 15.

A universal primer site and UMIs were added as TCR cDNA was made by 5'RACE template switching. TCRdb re-called the 5' RACE reads through MiXCR, storing one row per CDR3 protein. The repertoire holds about 240,000 distinct CDR3 sequences, with less than 9% as singletons. The V end was cut by 3 bases, the J end by 0 bases, with 11 bases between. Germline V gene lookup returns CDR1 LGHDT and CDR2 YNNKEL (reference sequence). The CDR3 runs 15 residues. This clonotype was seen only a few times. Its antigen is unidentified. The source material was CD4+ T cells sorted from PBMCs, sampled 15 days after the yellow fever booster vaccination. J is TRBJ1-1 and V is TRBV3-1; no reliable D call. The TCR was taken from a man aged 30-40 years who received the YFV17D yellow fever vaccine. This chain's CDR3 is CASSHSTLMNTEAFF. CDR3 DNA sequence: TGTGCCAGCAGCCATTCGACCTTGATGAACACTGAAGCTTTCTTT.